The sample holds many counts of the clone carrying this T cell receptor (beta chain). The data were obtained in a study of liver allograft versus peripheral blood T cells. On the study more broadly: Recipients' peripheral blood supplied the T cell receptor repertoires against which those in transplanted livers were compared.

TCRdb independently ran MiXCR on the reads; one entry per CDR3 protein. The sample holds approximately 13,000 distinct CDR3 sequences, roughly 22% seen once. The CDR3 runs 13 residues. CDR1 SGHTA and CDR2 FQGNSA come from the germline V gene. Trimming stripped 3 bases from V and 3 bases from J, with 9 bases between. The receptor's source is a human patient who had a liver transplant. The graft donor may have contributed some T cells. The chain links TRBV7-2 to TRBJ2-7; no clear D. The CDR3 here is CASSFERNYEQYF. The CDR3 DNA follows: TGTGCCAGCAGCTTTGAACGGAACTACGAGCAGTACTTC. The full variable domain, rest sourced from reference TRBV7-2 and TRBJ2-7, is GAGVSQSPSNKVTEKGKDVELRCDPISGHTALYWYRQSLGQGLEFLIYFQGNSAPDKSGLPSDRFSAERTGGSVSTLTIQRTQQEDSAVYLCASSFERNYEQYFGPGTRLTVT.